Listed here are 6 T cell receptor beta chains from one sample, sequenced in a study of shared clonotypes between healthy human individuals. TCRdb keeps only in-frame clones here, not all; method: immunoSEQ multiplex PCR. Among 1,500,000 or so clones, roughly 96% were seen once, and the ten largest hold approximately 1.2%. Material: naive CD4+ T cells sorted from blood. The subset: CD45RA+ positively selected. These receptors all stem from a man between 25 and 39 years old in good health.

This clone appeared once. The chain carries TRBV28 and TRBJ1-2, with 10 bases aligning to TRBD1. Losses at the gene ends were 3 bases for V and 6 bases for J; bases not matched to a gene: 4. This CDR3 is built from 14 residues. CDR1 is MDHEN and CDR2 is SYDVKM in the germline V gene. In nucleotides, the CDR3 is TGTGCCAGCAGTTTGGGACAGGGGACCGATGGCTACACCTTC. It is translated as CASSLGQGTDGYTF.

The V gene is TRBV2, the J gene TRBJ2-1, with D possibly being TRBD2 (6 bases). Per germline, CDR1 SNHLY and CDR2 FYNNEI. This CDR3 has 14 residues. Trimming stripped 5 bases from V and 5 bases from J, with 13 bases between. CDR3 region: CASSLGRADNEQFF. CDR3 sequence (DNA): TGTGCCAGCAGTCTCGGGAGAGCTGACAATGAGCAGTTCTTC.

This clone was counted once. The chain carries TRBV29-1 and TRBJ1-4, with 10 bases fitting TRBD1. Germline CDR1 SQVTM, CDR2 ANQGSEA. The CDR3 spans 14 residues. J lost 6 bases, V lost 6 bases, and 7 bases had no gene match. CDR3 nucleotides: TGCAGCGTGGGGACAGGGGTAGAATATGAAAAACTGTTTTTT. Amino acids: CSVGTGVEYEKLFF.

The rearrangement uses TRBV29-1 and TRBJ1-5; D not resolved. Germline V gene data show CDR1 as SQVTM and CDR2 as ANQGSEA. V was trimmed by 7 bases and J by 11 bases, leaving 33 bases between them. The CDR3 is 17 residues long. The CDR3 is CSAQVAERHFEVLAQHF. CDR3 DNA: TGCAGCGCCCAAGTGGCAGAGAGGCATTTTGAGGTATTGGCCCAGCATTTT. The complete variable domain, with remaining parts taken from reference TRBV29-1 and TRBJ1-5, reads SAVISQKPSRDICQRGTSLTIQCQVDSQVTMMFWYRQQPGQSLTLIATANQGSEATYESGFVIDKFPISRPNLTFSTLTVSNMSPEDSSIYLCSAQVAERHFEVLAQHFGDGTRLSIL.

The CDR3 nucleotides read TGTGCCAGCAGCGTAGAATCCTTCTATGGCTACACCTTC. Protein sequence: CASSVESFYGYTF. This chain joins TRBV9 and TRBJ1-2; D is uncertain. CDR3 length equals 13 residues. V was pared by 0 bases and J by 4 bases, with 7 bases between. The V gene's germline CDR1 is SGDLS and CDR2 YYNGEE.

This chain connects TRBV19 to TRBJ2-6; D unclear. Looked up from germline, CDR1 is LNHDA and CDR2 is SQIVND (reference sequence). Trimming cost V 5 bases and J 0 bases, with 8 bases left between them. This CDR3 is built from 15 residues. CDR3 sequence (DNA): TGTGCCAGTAGTCCCTTTATCTCTGGGGCCAACGTCCTGACTTTC. Encoded protein: CASSPFISGANVLTF.